This is a list of T cell receptor beta chains from one sample in a study of cytomegalovirus exposure and HLA in healthy donors. Profiled with immunoSEQ multiplex PCR; TCRdb holds only in-frame clones, not every one. The data contain 100,000 to 150,000 clones, under 20% of them singletons. The source material was PBMCs. These receptors were obtained from a female donor in good health and CMV-seropositive. CDR3s include the opening cysteine and the closing phenylalanine or tryptophan. The D gene is left open where the match is weak. Rows may omit the clone size; those that give it use once, few, many or a size class.

clone_size	d_call	v_call	j_call	cdr3_aa	cdr3_nt
few	-	TRBV30	TRBJ1-5	CAWSVHGQGTQPQHF	TGTGCCTGGAGTGTACATGGTCAGGGGACTCAGCCCCAGCATTTT
-	-	TRBV19	TRBJ2-7	CASSITPGLYEQYF	TGTGCCAGTAGTATCACCCCCGGTTTGTACGAGCAGTACTTC
once	-	TRBV6-6	TRBJ2-7	CASSAPVSDNYEQYF	TGTGCCAGCAGCGCCCCAGTCTCTGATAACTACGAGCAGTACTTC
-	TRBD1	TRBV15	TRBJ1-5	CATSSLGQGVQPQHF	TGTGCCACCAGCAGCCTAGGACAGGGGGTTCAGCCCCAGCATTTT
-	-	TRBV6-1	TRBJ2-7	CASSERGDSSYEQYF	TGTGCCAGCAGTGAGAGGGGGGACAGTTCCTACGAGCAGTACTTC
-	-	TRBV6-6	TRBJ2-3	CASSSNRDHTDTQYF	TGTGCCAGCAGTTCTAACAGGGATCACACAGATACGCAGTATTTT
few	TRBD1	TRBV29-1	TRBJ2-2	CSVTYRGYTGELFF	TGCAGCGTTACCTACAGGGGGTACACCGGGGAGCTGTTTTTT
-	TRBD1	TRBV4-2	TRBJ1-2	CASSPDRDSNYGYTF	TGTGCCAGCAGCCCAGACAGGGACTCTAACTATGGCTACACCTTC
-	-	TRBV5-4	TRBJ1-1	CASSPGPGRTQNTEAFF	TGTGCCAGCAGCCCGGGCCCCGGGAGGACCCAGAACACTGAAGCTTTCTTT
-	-	TRBV12-2	TRBJ1-5	CASRLRHRDRRRRNQPQHF	TGTGCAAGTCGCCTAAGGCACCGGGACAGACGAAGACGCAATCAGCCCCAGCATTTT
-	-	TRBV30	TRBJ1-5	CAWSVGSQPQHF	TGTGCCTGGAGTGTAGGTAGCCAGCCCCAGCATTTT
few	TRBD1	TRBV4-3	TRBJ1-4	CASSQEWQGARKLFF	TGCGCCAGCAGCCAAGAATGGCAGGGGGCCCGAAAACTGTTTTTT
few	-	TRBV4-3	TRBJ1-5	CASSQDIEEPQHF	TGCGCCAGCAGCCAAGATATCGAGGAGCCCCAGCATTTT
few	-	TRBV19	TRBJ2-5	CASSITGSQETQYF	TGTGCCAGTAGTATTACAGGGTCCCAAGAGACCCAGTACTTC
few	TRBD2	TRBV2	TRBJ2-1	CASRRLAGTSAYNEQFF	TGTGCCAGCAGGAGATTAGCCGGGACTAGCGCCTACAATGAGCAGTTCTTC
-	TRBD1	TRBV27	TRBJ1-1	CASSTRWDRGMNTEAFF	TGTGCCAGCAGTACAAGGTGGGACAGGGGAATGAACACTGAAGCTTTCTTT
-	-	TRBV18	TRBJ1-4	CASSPAPRATNEKLFF	TGTGCCAGCTCACCGGCCCCCAGGGCTACTAATGAAAAACTGTTTTTT
few	-	TRBV30	TRBJ2-3	CAWNDREPSTDTQYF	TGTGCCTGGAATGATAGGGAGCCTAGCACAGATACGCAGTATTTT
-	-	TRBV7-9	TRBJ1-2	CASSSGQYGYTF	TGTGCCAGCAGCTCCGGACAGTATGGCTACACCTTC
few	-	TRBV9	TRBJ1-2	CASSTRDWEIHGYTF	TGTGCCAGCAGCACCCGGGACTGGGAAATTCATGGCTACACCTTC
few	-	TRBV4-3	TRBJ2-1	CASSQEITRTYNEQFF	TGCGCCAGCAGCCAAGAAATAACCAGGACCTACAATGAGCAGTTCTTC
-	TRBD2	TRBV9	TRBJ2-1	CASSVEGRGGYNEQFF	TGTGCCAGCAGCGTAGAGGGGCGGGGGGGCTACAATGAGCAGTTCTTC
few	TRBD2	TRBV4-3	TRBJ2-2	CASSQDGIAGAGELFF	TGCGCCAGCAGCCAAGATGGAATAGCGGGAGCCGGGGAGCTGTTTTTT
-	-	TRBV5-1	TRBJ1-1	CASSLDGFTEAFF	TGCGCCAGCAGCTTGGACGGGTTCACTGAAGCTTTCTTT
-	-	TRBV6-5	TRBJ2-7	CASSYSRGYEQYF	TGTGCCAGCAGTTACTCAAGGGGATACGAGCAGTACTTC
few	-	TRBV28	TRBJ1-2	CASTGGGYGYTF	TGTGCCAGCACGGGGGGTGGGTATGGCTACACCTTC
many	-	TRBV6-1	TRBJ2-1	CASSELSPVSEQFF	TGTGCCAGCAGTGAACTCTCGCCGGTTTCTGAGCAGTTCTTC
few	TRBD2	TRBV28	TRBJ2-7	CASSLSVPSGSYHEQYF	TGTGCCAGCAGTTTATCAGTCCCCAGCGGGAGTTACCACGAGCAGTACTTC
many	-	TRBV6-5	TRBJ1-1	CASSSTGLAEAFF	TGTGCCAGCAGTTCCACAGGGTTGGCTGAAGCTTTCTTT